This paragraph reports one T cell receptor (beta chain). Its antigen remains unknown. Germline lookup yields CDR1 SQVTM and CDR2 ANQGSEA. The germline V and J ends were trimmed by 3 bases and 9 bases, with 14 bases remaining between them. The length of the CDR3 is 12 residues. PBMCs yielded sorted CD4+ and CD8+ T cells. The data derive from a study of CD8+ T cells in alopecia areata. Across the whole study: Treatment of the treated patients consisted of oral tofacitinib, 5 to 10 mg twice daily. The study's findings and limits: Mice gave a clearer picture of TCR sharing than patients did, possibly for HLA-related reasons. Lesional tissue from the scalp (especially in alopecia totalis/universalis) showed higher clonality than normal scalp.

Reverse transcribed after extraction, RNA yielded cDNA as the sequencing template. The repertoire was sequenced with immunoSEQ multiplex PCR; TCRdb's copy has only in-frame clones and lacks some. The sample lists 150,000 or so clones, about three fifths occurring once. The sequences come from CD4+ T cells sorted from blood, collected at week 0. The V and J genes are TRBV29-1 and TRBJ1-2, with TRBD1 as a possible D gene (5 bases). The sequence was collected from a human donor with alopecia areata. CDR3 DNA: TGCAGCGTTGAGGAGCAGGGCAAGCGCTACACCTTC. This translates into CSVEEQGKRYTF. Using reference TRBV29-1 and TRBJ1-2 for the parts outside the CDR3, the full variable domain is SAVISQKPSRDICQRGTSLTIQCQVDSQVTMMFWYRQQPGQSLTLIATANQGSEATYESGFVIDKFPISRPNLTFSTLTVSNMSPEDSSIYLCSVEEQGKRYTFGSGTRLTVV.